This section outlines one TCR beta chain sequence together with its context. Its matching antigen is unknown. The entry originates in a study of vaccination and CD4 T cells after COVID-19. Study-level findings and limits: Although the median of SARS-CoV-2-reactive clonotypes rose from around 19 to 38, the change was not significant.

The Oncomine TCR Beta short-read assay was applied to DNA of cultured CD4+ T cells. TCRdb re-derived calls from the PCR reads in MiXCR, one entry per CDR3 protein. The table includes 20,000 to 25,000 distinct CDR3 sequences, less than 60% detected once. Trimming removed 7 bases from V and 5 bases from J, with 17 bases in between. CDR1 LNHDA and CDR2 SQIVND come from the germline V gene (reference sequence). The CDR3 is 14 residues long. Regarding treatment: roughly 10-day PBMC culture with coronavirus spike peptide pools or control peptides (ViraFEST assay). ViraFEST stimulated the growth of antigen-specific T cells using peptide pools and subsequently profiled their TCRs by sequencing.

V and J are TRBV19 and TRBJ2-5, with D perhaps TRBD1 or TRBD2 (6 bases each). The sequencing input was CD4+ T cells from blood, cultured in vitro. The sequence came from a human donor who had recovered from COVID-19. The DNA of the CDR3 is TGTGCCAGTACCCCCGGGGGCTCTTGGGAGACCCAGTACTTC. Translation gives CASTPGGSWETQYF.